Only one count was recorded for the clone carrying this T cell receptor (beta chain). No antigen is known for it. CDR1 is MGHRA, CDR2 YSYEKL, per germline. The CDR3 runs 15 residues. V lost 0 bases and J lost 2, with 11 bases in between. The record originates from a study of T cell responses to AZD1222 COVID-19 vaccine. Study-wide findings and caveats: Vaccination with two AZD1222 doses was followed by a rise in Spike-specific TCR breadth and depth. The donor group comprised mostly white British people and more females; the analysis possibly underestimated clonal diversity.

Clones were read by immunoSEQ multiplex PCR, and TCRdb kept only the in-frame ones, dropping some. Here the sample spans 95,000 to 100,000 clones, 87% being singletons. This receptor was identified in an adult who received the AZD1222 COVID-19 vaccine. The genes are TRBV4-1 and TRBJ2-7, with D hard to call. Specimen: peripheral blood, collected 28 days after the second AZD1222 dose. The CDR3, as DNA: TGCGCCAGCAGCCAAGAAAATAACCGACCCTACGAGCAGTACTTC. Translating it yields CASSQENNRPYEQYF.